This T cell receptor (beta chain) derives from a study of blood T cell repertoires in COVID-19. Across the whole study: Some COVID-19 samples were acute and others convalescent; all came from the United States, Italy and Spain.

Patients from Seattle were sampled longitudinally, starting during active infection. The germline gives CDR1 SGHTS, CDR2 YDEGEE. V dropped 1 base and J dropped 5; count of bases not matched to a gene: 2. CDR3 length: 13 residues. How the authors handled the data: The assay estimated nucleated cells by amplifying reference gene primers. Measured with immunoSEQ multiplex PCR; TCRdb has only the in-frame clones, and not every one. V and J calls and clone size are copied from that table; D and trimming were computed from the DNA. The table lists roughly 150,000 clones, approximately 86% of them singletons.

The chain recombines TRBV5-8 with TRBJ1-2; 7 bases match TRBD1. The TCR comes from a woman older than 75 with COVID-19, enrolled during active disease. Sequencing was carried out using peripheral blood. The DNA of the CDR3 is TGTGCCAGCAGCTTGAACAGGGGATATGGCTACACCTTC. Translation: CASSLNRGYGYTF.